The T cell receptor (beta chain) described here comes from a study of vaccination and CD4 T cells after COVID-19. Cultured CD4+ T cell DNA was sequenced using the Oncomine TCR Beta short-read assay. One entry per CDR3 protein, called by TCRdb with MiXCR from the PCR reads. The sample includes more than 5,500 distinct CDR3 sequences, more than 55% of them seen just once. Germline CDR1 SGHTA, CDR2 FQGNSA. With 2 bases removed from V and 6 bases from J, the gap between germline ends came to 26 bases. The CDR3 consists of 18 residues. Concerning this clonotype itself: Its specificity is unknown.

Treatment here: approximately nine-day PBMC culture with coronavirus spike peptide pools or control peptides (ViraFEST assay). The sample comprised CD4+ T cells from blood, cultured in vitro. The TCR originated in a human donor who had recovered from COVID-19. The rearrangement uses TRBV7-2 and TRBJ2-7; possibly TRBD1 for D (5 bases). The CDR3 region is CASSLSVFRAAPPIEQYF. CDR3 bases: TGTGCCAGCAGCTTAAGTGTTTTCAGGGCTGCCCCCCCTATCGAGCAGTACTTC.